This T cell receptor (beta chain) was profiled in a study of healthy donors' naive CD4 and CD8 T cells. Whole-study context: Donors, half of them female, were 20-25, 40-50 or 60-70 years old. Study results and limitations: Reportedly, most V and J gene segments showed naive CD4+ versus CD8+ bias. Negatively charged CDR3s marked CD8+ lineage; positively charged CDR3s marked CD4+ lineage.

V lost 0 bases, J lost 6 bases, and 14 bases lay in between. Per the germline V gene, CDR1 is MGHRA and CDR2 is YSYEKL. CDR3 length equals 15 residues. TCR libraries were built from roughly 0.5 ug of total RNA by linear amplification. TCRdb fed the reads into MiXCR, producing one record per CDR3 protein. The table has about 200,000 distinct CDR3 sequences, about 76% seen once. In its sample, this clonotype was seen a few times. Its specificity is unknown. The chain carries TRBV4-1 and TRBJ1-2; D unresolved. The sequence was obtained from a pool of human donors in good health; the sample pools cells from several healthy donors. The sample taken for sequencing was naive CD4+ and CD8+ T cells sorted from blood, pooled from several donors. CDR3 protein: CASSQEPVPFDGYTF. CDR3 DNA: TGCGCCAGCAGCCAAGAACCGGTGCCCTTTGATGGCTACACCTTC.